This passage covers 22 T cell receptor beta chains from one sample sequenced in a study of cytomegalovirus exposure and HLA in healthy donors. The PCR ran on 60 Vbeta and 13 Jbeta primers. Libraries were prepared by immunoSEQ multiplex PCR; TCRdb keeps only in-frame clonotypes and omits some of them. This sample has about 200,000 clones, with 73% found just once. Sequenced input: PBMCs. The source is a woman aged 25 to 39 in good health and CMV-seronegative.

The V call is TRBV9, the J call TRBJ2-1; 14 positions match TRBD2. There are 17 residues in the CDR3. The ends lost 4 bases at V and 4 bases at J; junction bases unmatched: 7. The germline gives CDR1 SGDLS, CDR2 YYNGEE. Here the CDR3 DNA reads TGTGCCAGCAGCCAGGGACTAGCGGGAGTGAGGTACAATGAGCAGTTCTTC. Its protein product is CASSQGLAGVRYNEQFF.

The CDR3 region is CASSQDPTGGYEQYF. CDR3 sequence (DNA): TGCGCCAGCAGCCAAGATCCGACAGGGGGCTACGAGCAGTACTTC. The chain uses TRBV4-3 and TRBJ2-7, with TRBD1 matching over 9 bases. V shed 0 bases and J 3 bases; nucleotides not matched to a gene: 3. Germline V gene lookup returns CDR1 LGHNA and CDR2 YSLEER. The CDR3 spans 15 residues.

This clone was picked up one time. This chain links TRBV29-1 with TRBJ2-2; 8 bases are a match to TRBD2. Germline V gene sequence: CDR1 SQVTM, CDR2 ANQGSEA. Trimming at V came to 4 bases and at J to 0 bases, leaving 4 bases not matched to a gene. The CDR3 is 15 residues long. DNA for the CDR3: TGCAGCGTTGCGACTAGCGCGCCGAACACCGGGGAGCTGTTTTTT. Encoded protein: CSVATSAPNTGELFF.

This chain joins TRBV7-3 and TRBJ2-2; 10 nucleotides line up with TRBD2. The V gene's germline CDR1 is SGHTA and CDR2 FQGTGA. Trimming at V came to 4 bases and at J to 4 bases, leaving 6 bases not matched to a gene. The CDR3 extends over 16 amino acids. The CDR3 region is CASSSTPSGSTGELFF. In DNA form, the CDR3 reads TGTGCCAGCAGCTCGACCCCTAGCGGGAGCACCGGGGAGCTGTTTTTT.

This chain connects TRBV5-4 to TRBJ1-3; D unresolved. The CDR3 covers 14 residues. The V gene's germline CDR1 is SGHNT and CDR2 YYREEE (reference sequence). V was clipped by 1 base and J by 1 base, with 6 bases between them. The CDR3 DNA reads TGTGCCAGCAGCTTGTACGGTTCTGGAAACACCATATATTTT. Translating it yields CASSLYGSGNTIYF.

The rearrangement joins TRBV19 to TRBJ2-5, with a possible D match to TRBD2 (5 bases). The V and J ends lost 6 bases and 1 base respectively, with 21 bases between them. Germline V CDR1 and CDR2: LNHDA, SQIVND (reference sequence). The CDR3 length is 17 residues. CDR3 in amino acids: CASSPGVIGGLQETQYF. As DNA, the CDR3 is TGTGCCAGTAGCCCCGGTGTGATCGGCGGACTCCAAGAGACCCAGTACTTC.

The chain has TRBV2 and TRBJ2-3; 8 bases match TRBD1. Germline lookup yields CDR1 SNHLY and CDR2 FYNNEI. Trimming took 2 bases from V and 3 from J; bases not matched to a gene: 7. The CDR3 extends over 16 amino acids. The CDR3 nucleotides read TGTGCCAGCAGTGAACAGGGGGCGCCTAGGACAGATACGCAGTATTTT. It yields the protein CASSEQGAPRTDTQYF.

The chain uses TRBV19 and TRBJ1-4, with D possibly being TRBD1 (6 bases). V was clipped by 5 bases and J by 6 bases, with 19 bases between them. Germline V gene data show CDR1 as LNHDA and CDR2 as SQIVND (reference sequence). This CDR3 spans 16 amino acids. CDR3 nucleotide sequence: TGTGCCAGTAGTGCATGGGGGGGCGCCAGGGATGAAAAACTGTTTTTT. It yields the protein CASSAWGGARDEKLFF.

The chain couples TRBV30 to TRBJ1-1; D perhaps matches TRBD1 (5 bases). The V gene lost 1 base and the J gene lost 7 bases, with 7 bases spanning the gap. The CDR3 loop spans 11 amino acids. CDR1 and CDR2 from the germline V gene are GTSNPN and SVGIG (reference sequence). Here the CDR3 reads CAWSEGIEAFF. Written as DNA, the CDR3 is TGTGCCTGGAGTGAGGGGATTGAAGCTTTCTTT. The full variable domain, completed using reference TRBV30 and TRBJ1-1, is SQTIHQWPATLVQPVGSPLSLECTVEGTSNPNLYWYRQAAGRGLQLLFYSVGIGQISSEVPQNLSASRPQDRQFILSSKKLLLSDSGFYLCAWSEGIEAFFGQGTRLTVV.

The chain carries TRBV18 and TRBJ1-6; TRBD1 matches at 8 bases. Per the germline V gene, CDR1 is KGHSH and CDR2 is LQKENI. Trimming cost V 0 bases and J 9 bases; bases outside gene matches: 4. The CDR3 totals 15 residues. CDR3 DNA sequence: TGTGCCAGCTCACCACCGGACAGGGTTGGTTCACCCCTCCACTTT. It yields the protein CASSPPDRVGSPLHF.

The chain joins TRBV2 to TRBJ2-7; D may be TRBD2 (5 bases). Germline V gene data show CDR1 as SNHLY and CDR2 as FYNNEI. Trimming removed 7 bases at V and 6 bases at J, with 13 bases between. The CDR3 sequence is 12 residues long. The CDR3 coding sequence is TGTGCCAGCACGGGTAGCGTAGCCGAGCAGTACTTC. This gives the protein CASTGSVAEQYF.

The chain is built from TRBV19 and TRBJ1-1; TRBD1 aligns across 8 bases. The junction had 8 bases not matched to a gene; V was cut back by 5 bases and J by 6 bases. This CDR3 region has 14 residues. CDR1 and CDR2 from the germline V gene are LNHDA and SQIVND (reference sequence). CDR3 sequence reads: CASSLTGGIAEAFF. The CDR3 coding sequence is TGTGCCAGTAGTCTCACAGGGGGTATCGCTGAAGCTTTCTTT.

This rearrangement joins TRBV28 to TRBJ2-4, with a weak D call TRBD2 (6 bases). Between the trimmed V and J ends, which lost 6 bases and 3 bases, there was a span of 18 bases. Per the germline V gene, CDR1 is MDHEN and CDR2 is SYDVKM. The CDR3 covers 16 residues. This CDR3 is CASRLRSSAHKNIQYF. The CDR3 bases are TGTGCCAGCAGGCTCCGCTCTAGCGCCCACAAAAACATTCAGTACTTC.

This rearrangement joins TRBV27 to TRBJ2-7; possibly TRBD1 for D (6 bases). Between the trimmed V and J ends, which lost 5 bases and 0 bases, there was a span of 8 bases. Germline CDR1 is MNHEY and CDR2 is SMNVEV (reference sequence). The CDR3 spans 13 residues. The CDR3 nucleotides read TGTGCCAGCAGTCAGGGGTACTCCTACGAGCAGTACTTC. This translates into CASSQGYSYEQYF.

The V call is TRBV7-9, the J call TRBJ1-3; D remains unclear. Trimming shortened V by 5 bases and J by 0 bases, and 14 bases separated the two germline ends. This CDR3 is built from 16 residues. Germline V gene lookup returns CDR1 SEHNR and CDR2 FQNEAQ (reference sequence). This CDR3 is CASSPPVPRSGNTIYF. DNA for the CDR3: TGTGCCAGCAGCCCTCCAGTCCCTCGCTCTGGAAACACCATATATTTT.

In DNA form, the CDR3 reads TGCGCCAGCAGCCCAGACAGGGTCAACTACAATGAGCAGTTCTTC. Protein product: CASSPDRVNYNEQFF. This rearrangement joins TRBV4-3 to TRBJ2-1, with 7 bases aligning to TRBD1. Unmatched junction bases numbered 6, after V lost 4 bases and J lost 3 bases. The CDR3 contains 15 residues. CDR1 and CDR2 (germline): LGHNA, YSLEER.

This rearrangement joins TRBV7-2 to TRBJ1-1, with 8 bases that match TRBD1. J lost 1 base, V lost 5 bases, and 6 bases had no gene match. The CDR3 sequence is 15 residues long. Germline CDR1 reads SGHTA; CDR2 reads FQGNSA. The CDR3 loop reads CASSGSTGANTEAFF. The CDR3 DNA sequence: TGTGCCAGCAGCGGATCGACAGGGGCGAACACTGAAGCTTTCTTT. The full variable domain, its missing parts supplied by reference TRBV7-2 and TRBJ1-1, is GAGVSQSPSNKVTEKGKDVELRCDPISGHTALYWYRQSLGQGLEFLIYFQGNSAPDKSGLPSDRFSAERTGGSVSTLTIQRTQQEDSAVYLCASSGSTGANTEAFFGQGTRLTVV.

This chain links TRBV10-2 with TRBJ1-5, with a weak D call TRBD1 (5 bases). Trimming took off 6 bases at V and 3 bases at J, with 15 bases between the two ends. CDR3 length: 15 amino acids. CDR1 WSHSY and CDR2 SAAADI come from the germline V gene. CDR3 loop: CASRPVGGNNQPQHF. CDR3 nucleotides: TGCGCCAGCAGACCCGTCGGGGGGAACAATCAGCCCCAGCATTTT.

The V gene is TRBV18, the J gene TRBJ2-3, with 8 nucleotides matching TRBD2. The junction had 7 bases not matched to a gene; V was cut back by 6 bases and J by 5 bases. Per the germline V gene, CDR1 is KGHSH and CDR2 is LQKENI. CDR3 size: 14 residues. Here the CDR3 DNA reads TGTGCCAGCTCCCAGTCGGGGGGGCTAGATACGCAGTATTTT. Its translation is CASSQSGGLDTQYF.

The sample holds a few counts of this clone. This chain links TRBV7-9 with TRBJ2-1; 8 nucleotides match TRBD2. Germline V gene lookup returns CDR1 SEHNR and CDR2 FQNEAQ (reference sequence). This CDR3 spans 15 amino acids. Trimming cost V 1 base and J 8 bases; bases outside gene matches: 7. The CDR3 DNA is TGTGCCAGCAGCTTAGGACTAGCGCGGGAGGATGAGCAGTTCTTC. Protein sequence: CASSLGLAREDEQFF.

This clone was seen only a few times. The DNA for the CDR3 is TGCGCCAGCAGCTTGGAACAGGGGGTAGGGGAGCAGTACTTC. This sequence encodes CASSLEQGVGEQYF. V and J are TRBV5-1 and TRBJ2-7, with 8 bases matching TRBD1. Germline trimming cut 0 bases from V and 7 bases from J; bases unmatched to any gene: 6. Looked up from germline, CDR1 is SGHRS and CDR2 is YFSETQ. CDR3 size: 14 residues.

The CDR3 spells CSVDTGGEKLFF. DNA of the CDR3: TGCAGCGTTGACACAGGGGGTGAAAAACTGTTTTTT. This chain connects TRBV29-1 to TRBJ1-4, with 8 bases lining up with TRBD1. The CDR3 is 12 residues long. Per the germline V gene, CDR1 is SQVTM and CDR2 is ANQGSEA. Trimming removed 3 bases from V and 7 bases from J; junction bases left unmatched: 1.